This TCR beta chain derives from a study of blood T cell repertoires in COVID-19. Profiling relied on immunoSEQ multiplex PCR, and the TCRdb table lists in-frame clones only, not all of them. The sample lists 350,000 to 400,000 clones, around 91% occurring once. The source of this sequence is a man younger than 30 who had recovered from COVID-19. The sample was PBMCs or T cells enriched from blood (not recorded which).

The CDR3 loop is CASSYRGEWGYTF. The CDR3 DNA reads as TGTGCCAGCAGCTACAGGGGAGAATGGGGCTACACCTTC. The chain joins TRBV5-4 to TRBJ1-2; 7 bases are a match to TRBD1. The CDR3 extends over 13 amino acids. The J segment lost 8 bases and the V segment lost 3 bases, leaving 7 bases of the junction unmatched. Germline V lookup: CDR1 SGHNT, CDR2 YYREEE (reference sequence).